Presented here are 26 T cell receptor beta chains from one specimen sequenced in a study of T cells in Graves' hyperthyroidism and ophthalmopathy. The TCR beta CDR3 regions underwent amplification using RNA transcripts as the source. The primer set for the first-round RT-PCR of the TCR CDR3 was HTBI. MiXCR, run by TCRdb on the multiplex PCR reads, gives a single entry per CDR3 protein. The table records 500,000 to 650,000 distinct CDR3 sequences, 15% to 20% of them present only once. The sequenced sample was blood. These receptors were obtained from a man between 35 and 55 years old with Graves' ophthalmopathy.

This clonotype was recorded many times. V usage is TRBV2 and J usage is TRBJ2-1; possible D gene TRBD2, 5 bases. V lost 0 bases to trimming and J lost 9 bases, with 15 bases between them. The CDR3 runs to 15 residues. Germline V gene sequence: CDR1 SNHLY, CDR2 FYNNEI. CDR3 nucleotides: TGTGCCAGCAGTGAAGCGGACGTAGCGAAGGGTGAGCAGTTCTTC. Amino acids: CASSEADVAKGEQFF.

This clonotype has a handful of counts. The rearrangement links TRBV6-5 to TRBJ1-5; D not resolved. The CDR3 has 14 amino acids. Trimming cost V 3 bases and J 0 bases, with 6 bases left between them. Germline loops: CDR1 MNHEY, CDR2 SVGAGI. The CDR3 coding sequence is TGTGCCAGCAGTTATGCTTATAGCAATCAGCCCCAGCATTTT. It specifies CASSYAYSNQPQHF.

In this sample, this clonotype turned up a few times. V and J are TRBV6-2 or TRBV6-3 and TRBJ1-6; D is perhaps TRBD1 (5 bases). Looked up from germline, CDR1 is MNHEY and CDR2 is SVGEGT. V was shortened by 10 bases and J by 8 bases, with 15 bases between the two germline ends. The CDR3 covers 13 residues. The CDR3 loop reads CAISTARDSPLHF. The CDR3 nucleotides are TGTGCCATCTCGACAGCCCGAGATTCACCCCTCCACTTT.

For the CDR3, the DNA is TGTGCCAGCAGCTTAGGCAGGGGGAATGGCTACACCTTC. Protein: CASSLGRGNGYTF. The chain uses TRBV11-2 and TRBJ1-2; the match to TRBD1 covers 7 bases. Germline-derived CDR1 and CDR2 are SGHAT and FQNNGV. J lost 6 bases, V lost 1 base, and 2 bases had no gene match. This CDR3 has 13 amino acids.

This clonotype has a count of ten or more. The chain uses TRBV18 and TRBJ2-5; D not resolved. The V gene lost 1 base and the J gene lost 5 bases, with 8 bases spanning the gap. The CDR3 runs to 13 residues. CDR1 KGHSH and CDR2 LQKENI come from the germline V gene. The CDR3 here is CASSPQDGETQYF. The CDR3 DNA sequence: TGTGCCAGCTCACCACAGGACGGGGAGACCCAGTACTTC.

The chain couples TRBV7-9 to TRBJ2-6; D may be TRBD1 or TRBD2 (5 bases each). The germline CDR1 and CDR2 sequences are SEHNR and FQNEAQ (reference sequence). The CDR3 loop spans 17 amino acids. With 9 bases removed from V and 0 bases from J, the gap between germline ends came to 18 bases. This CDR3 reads CASIRGGPFSGANVLTF. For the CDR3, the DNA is TGTGCCAGTATAAGGGGCGGGCCCTTCTCTGGGGCCAACGTCCTGACTTTC. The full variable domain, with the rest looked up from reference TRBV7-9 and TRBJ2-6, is DTGVSQNPRHKITKRGQNVTFRCDPISEHNRLYWYRQTLGQGPEFLTYFQNEAQLEKSRLLSDRFSAERPKGSFSTLEIQRTEQGDSAMYLCASIRGGPFSGANVLTFGAGSRLTVL.

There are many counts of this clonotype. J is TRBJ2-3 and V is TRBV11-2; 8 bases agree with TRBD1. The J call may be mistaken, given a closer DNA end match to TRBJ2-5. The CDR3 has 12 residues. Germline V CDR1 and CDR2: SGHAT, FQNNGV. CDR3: CASSPDRGTQYF. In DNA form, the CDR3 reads TGTGCCAGCAGCCCCGACAGGGGGACCCAGTACTTC.

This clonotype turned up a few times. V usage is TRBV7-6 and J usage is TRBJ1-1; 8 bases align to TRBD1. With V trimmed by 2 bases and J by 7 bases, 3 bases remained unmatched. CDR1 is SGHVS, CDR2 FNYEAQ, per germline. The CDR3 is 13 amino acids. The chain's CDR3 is CASSLNRGFEAFF. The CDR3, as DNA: TGTGCCAGCAGCTTAAACAGGGGGTTTGAAGCTTTCTTT.

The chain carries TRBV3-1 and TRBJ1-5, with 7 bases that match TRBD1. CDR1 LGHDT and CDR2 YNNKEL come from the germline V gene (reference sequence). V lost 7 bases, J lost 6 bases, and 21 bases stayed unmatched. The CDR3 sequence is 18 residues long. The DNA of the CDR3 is TGTGCCAGCATTCGCCCCCGGGATAACAAAGGGGGCCGTCAGCCCCAGCATTTT. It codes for CASIRPRDNKGGRQPQHF.

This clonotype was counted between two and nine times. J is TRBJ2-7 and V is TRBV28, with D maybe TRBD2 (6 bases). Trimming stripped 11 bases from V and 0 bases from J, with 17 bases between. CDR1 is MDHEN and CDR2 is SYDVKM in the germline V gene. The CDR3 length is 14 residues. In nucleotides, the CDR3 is TGTGCCGGAACACGGCGGGGTAGCTCCTACGAGCAGTACTTC. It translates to CAGTRRGSSYEQYF.

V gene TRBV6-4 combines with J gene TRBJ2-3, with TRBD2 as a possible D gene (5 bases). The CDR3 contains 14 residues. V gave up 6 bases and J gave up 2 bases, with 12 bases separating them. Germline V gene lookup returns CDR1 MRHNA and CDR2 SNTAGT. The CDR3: CASSEGGPTDTQYF. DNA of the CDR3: TGTGCCAGCAGCGAAGGAGGCCCCACAGATACGCAGTATTTT.

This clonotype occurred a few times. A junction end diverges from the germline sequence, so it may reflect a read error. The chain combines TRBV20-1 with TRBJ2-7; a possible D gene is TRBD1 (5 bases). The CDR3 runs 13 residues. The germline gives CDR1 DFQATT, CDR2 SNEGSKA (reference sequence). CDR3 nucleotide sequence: TGCAGTGCTGGCCCCATACAGGCCTACGAGCAGGACTTC. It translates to CSAGPIQAYEQDF.

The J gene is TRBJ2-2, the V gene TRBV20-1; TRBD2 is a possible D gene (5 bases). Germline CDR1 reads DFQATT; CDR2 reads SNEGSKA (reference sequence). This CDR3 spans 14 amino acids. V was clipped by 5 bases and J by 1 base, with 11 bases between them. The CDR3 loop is CSAADAGNTGELFF. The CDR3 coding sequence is TGCAGTGCTGCCGATGCGGGGAACACCGGGGAGCTGTTTTTT.

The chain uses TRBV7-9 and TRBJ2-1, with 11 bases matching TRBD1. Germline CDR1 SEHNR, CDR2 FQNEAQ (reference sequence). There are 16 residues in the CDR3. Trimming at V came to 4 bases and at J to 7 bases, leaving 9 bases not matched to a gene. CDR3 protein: CASSSPAGQGGNEQFF. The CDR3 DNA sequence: TGTGCCAGCAGCTCTCCCGCGGGACAGGGGGGGAATGAGCAGTTCTTC.

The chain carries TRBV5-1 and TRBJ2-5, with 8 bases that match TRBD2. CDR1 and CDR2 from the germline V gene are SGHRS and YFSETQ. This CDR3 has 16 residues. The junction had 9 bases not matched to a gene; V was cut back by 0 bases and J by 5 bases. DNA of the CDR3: TGCGCCAGCAGCTTGGCAAGCGGGGGAAAGGAGGAGACCCAGTACTTC. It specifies CASSLASGGKEETQYF.

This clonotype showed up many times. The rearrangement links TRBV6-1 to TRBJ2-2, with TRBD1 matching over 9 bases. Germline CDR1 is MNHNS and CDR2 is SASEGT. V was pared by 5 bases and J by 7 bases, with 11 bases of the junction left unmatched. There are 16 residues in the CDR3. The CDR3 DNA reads TGTGCCAGCAGTAACCGGGACAGGGTTCACCTCGGGGAGCTGTTTTTT. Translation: CASSNRDRVHLGELFF.

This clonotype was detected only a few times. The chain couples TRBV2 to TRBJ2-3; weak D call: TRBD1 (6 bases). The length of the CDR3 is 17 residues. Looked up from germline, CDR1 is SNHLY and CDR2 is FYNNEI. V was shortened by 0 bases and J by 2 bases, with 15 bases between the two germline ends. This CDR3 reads CASSEALPRGYTDTQYF. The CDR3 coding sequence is TGTGCCAGCAGTGAAGCCCTACCCAGGGGTTACACAGATACGCAGTATTTT.

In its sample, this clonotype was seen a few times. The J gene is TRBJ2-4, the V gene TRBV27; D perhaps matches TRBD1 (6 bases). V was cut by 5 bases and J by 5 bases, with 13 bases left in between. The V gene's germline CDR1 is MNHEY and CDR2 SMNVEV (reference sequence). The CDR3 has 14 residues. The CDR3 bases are TGTGCCAGCAGTCCCCAGGGGAATGAAAACATTCAGTACTTC. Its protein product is CASSPQGNENIQYF.

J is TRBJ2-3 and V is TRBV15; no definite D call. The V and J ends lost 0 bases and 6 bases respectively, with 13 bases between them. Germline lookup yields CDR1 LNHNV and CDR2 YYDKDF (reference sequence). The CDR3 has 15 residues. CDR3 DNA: TGTGCCACCAGCAGAGAGGTAACTACCGGGGATACGCAGTATTTT. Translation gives CATSREVTTGDTQYF.

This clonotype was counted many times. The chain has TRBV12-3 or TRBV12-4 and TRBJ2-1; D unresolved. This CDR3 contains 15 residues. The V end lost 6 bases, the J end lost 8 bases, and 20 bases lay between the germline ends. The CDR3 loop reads CASSLNLQGKDEQFF. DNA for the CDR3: TGTGCCAGCAGCCTCAACCTCCAAGGGAAGGATGAGCAGTTCTTC.

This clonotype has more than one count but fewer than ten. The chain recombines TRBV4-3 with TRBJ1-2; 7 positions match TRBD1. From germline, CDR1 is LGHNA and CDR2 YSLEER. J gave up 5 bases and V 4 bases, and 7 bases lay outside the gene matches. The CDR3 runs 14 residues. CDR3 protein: CASSPAGGQYGYTF. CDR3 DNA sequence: TGCGCCAGCAGCCCCGCAGGGGGGCAATATGGCTACACCTTC.

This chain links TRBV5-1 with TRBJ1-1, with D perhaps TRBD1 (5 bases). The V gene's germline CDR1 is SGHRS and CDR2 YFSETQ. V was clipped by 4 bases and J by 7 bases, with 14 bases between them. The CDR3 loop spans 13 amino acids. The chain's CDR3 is CASSIWRGDEAFF. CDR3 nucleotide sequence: TGCGCCAGCAGCATCTGGCGGGGGGATGAAGCTTTCTTT.

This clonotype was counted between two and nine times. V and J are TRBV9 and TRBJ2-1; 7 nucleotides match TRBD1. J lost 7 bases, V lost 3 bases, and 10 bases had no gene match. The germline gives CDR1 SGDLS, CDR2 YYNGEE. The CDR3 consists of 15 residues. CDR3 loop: CASSETGLPENEQFF. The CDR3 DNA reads TGTGCCAGCAGCGAGACAGGGCTCCCTGAAAATGAGCAGTTCTTC.

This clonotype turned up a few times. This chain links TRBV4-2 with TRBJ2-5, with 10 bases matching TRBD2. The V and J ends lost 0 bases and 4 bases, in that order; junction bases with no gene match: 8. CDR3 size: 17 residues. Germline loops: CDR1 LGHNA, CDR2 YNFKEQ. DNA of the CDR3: TGTGCCAGCAGCCAAGAGGGGAGCGGGGGGGCCGGAGAGACCCAGTACTTC. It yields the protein CASSQEGSGGAGETQYF.

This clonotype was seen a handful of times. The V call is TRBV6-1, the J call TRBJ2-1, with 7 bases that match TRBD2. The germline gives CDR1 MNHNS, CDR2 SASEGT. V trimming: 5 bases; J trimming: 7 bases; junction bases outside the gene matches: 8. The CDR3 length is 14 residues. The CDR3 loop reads CASSTGLRGNEQFF. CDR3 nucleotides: TGTGCCAGCAGTACGGGACTGCGGGGGAATGAGCAGTTCTTC.

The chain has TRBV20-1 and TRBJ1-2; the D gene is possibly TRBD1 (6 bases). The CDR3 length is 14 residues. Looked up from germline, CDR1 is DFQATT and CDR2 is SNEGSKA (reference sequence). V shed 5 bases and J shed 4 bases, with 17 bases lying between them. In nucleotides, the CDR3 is TGCAGTGCTCCTCCACAGGGCAGAAGCTATGGCTACACCTTC. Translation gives CSAPPQGRSYGYTF.